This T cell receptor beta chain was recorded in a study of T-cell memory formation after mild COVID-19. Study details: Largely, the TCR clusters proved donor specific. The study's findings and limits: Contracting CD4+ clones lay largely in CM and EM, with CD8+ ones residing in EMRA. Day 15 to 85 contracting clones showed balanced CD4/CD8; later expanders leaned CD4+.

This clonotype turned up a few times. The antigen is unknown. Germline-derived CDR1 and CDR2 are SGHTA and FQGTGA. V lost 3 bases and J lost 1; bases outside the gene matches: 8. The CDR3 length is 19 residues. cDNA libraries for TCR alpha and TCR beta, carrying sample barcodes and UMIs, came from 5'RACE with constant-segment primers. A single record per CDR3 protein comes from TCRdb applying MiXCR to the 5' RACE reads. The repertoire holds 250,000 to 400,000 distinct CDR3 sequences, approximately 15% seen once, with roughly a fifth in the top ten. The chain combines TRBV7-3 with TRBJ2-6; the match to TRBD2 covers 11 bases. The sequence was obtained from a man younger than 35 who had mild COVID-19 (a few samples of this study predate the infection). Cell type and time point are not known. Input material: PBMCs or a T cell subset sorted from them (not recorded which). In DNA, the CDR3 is TGTGCCAGCAGCTTCAGACTAGCGGGGACCGGGTCTGGGGCCAACGTCCTGACTTTC. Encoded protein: CASSFRLAGTGSGANVLTF.